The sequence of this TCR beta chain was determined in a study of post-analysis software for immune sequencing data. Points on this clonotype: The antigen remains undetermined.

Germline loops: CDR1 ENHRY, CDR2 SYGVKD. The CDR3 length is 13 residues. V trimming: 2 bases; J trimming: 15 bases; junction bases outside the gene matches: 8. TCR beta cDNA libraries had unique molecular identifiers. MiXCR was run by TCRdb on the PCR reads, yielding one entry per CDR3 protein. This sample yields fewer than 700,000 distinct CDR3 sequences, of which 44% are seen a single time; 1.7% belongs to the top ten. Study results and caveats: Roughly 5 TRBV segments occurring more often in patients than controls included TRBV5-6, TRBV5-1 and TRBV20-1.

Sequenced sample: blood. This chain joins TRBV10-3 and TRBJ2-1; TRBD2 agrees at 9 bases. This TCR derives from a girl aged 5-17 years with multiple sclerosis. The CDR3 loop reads CAISEPSGDVRFF. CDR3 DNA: TGTGCCATCAGTGAGCCTAGCGGGGATGTGCGGTTCTTC.